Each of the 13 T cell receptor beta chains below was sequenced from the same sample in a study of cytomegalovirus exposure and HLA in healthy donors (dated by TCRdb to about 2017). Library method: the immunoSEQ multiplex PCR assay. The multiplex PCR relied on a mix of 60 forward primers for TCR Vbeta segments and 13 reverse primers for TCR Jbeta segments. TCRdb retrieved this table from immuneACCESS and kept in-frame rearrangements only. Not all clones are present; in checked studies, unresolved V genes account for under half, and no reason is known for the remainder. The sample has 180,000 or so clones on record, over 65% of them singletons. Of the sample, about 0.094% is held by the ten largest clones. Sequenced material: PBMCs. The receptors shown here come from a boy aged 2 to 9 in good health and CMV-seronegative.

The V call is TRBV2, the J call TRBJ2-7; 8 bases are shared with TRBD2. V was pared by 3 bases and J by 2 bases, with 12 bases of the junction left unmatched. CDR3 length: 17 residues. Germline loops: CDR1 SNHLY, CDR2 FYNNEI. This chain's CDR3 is CASSDHGGGLGAYEQYF. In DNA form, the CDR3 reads TGTGCCAGCAGTGATCACGGGGGGGGCCTTGGCGCCTACGAGCAGTACTTC.

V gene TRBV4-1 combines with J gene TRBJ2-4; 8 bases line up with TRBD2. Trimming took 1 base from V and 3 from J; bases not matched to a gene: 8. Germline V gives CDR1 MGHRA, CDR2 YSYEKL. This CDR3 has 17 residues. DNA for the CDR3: TGCGCCAGCAGCCAAGGCCGGGGGGGGGATGGCAAAAACATTCAGTACTTC. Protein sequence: CASSQGRGGDGKNIQYF.

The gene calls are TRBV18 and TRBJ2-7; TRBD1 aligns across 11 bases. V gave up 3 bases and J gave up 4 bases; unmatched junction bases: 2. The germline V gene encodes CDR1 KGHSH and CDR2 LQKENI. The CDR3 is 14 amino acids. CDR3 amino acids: CASSPGTGGYEQYF. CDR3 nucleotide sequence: TGTGCCAGCTCACCCGGGACAGGGGGGTACGAGCAGTACTTC.

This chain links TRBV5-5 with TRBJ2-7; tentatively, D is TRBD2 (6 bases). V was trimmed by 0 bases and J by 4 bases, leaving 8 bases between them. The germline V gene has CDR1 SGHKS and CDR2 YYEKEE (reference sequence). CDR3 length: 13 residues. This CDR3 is CASSLVGGYEQYF. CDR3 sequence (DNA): TGTGCCAGCAGCTTGGTGGGGGGTTACGAGCAGTACTTC.

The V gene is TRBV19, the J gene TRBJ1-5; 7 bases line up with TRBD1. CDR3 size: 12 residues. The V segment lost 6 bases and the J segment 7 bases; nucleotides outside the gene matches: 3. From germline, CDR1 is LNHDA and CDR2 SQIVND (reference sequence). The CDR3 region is CASRHRGQPQHF. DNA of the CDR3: TGTGCCAGTAGACACAGGGGACAGCCCCAGCATTTT.

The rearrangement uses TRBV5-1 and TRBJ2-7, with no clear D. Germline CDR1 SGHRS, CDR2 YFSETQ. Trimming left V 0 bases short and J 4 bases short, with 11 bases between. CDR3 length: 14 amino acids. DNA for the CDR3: TGCGCCAGCAGCTTGGGGGCAGCCGAATACGAGCAGTACTTC. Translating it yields CASSLGAAEYEQYF.

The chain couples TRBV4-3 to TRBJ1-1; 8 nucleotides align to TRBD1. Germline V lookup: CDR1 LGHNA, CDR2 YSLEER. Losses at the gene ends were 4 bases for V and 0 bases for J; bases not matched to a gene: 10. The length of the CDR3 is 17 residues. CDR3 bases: TGCGCCAGCAGCCCAGGACAGGGAGGGCAGATGAACACTGAAGCTTTCTTT. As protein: CASSPGQGGQMNTEAFF.

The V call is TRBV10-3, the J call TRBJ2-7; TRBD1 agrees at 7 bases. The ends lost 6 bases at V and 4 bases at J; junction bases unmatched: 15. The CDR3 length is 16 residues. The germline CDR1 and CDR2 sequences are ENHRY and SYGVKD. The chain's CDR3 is CAIRTGTEGQPYEQYF. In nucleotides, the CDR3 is TGTGCCATCAGAACTGGGACAGAGGGTCAGCCGTACGAGCAGTACTTC.

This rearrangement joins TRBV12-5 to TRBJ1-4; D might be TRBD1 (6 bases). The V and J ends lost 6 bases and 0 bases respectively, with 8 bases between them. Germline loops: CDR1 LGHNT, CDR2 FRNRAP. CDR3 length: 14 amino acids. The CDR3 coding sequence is TGTGCTAGTGGGGCAGGGGCAACTAATGAAAAACTGTTTTTT. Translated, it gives CASGAGATNEKLFF.

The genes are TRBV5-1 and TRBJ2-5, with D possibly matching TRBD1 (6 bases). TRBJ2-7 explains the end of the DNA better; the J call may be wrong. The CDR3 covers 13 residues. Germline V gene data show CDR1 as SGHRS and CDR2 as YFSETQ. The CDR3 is CASSLDRAYEQYF. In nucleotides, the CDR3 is TGCGCCAGCAGCTTGGACAGGGCGTACGAGCAGTACTTC.

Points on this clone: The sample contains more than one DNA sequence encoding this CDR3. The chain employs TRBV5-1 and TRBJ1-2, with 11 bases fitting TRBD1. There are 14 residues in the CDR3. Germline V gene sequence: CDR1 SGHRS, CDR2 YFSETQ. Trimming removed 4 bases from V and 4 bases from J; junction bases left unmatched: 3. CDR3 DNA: TGCGCCAGCAGCCTGGGACAGGGGGGCTATGGCTACACCTTC. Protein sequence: CASSLGQGGYGYTF. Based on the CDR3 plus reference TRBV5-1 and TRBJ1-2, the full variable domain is KAGVTQTPRYLIKTRGQQVTLSCSPISGHRSVSWYQQTPGQGLQFLFEYFSETQRNKGNFPGRFSGRQFSNSRSEMNVSTLELGDSALYLCASSLGQGGYGYTFGSGTRLTVV.

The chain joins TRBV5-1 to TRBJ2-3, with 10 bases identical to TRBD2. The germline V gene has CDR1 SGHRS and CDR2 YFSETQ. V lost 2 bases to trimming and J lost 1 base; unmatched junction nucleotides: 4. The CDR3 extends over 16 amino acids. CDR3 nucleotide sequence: TGCGCCAGCAGCTTTACCGGGACTAGCGGCACAGATACGCAGTATTTT. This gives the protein CASSFTGTSGTDTQYF.

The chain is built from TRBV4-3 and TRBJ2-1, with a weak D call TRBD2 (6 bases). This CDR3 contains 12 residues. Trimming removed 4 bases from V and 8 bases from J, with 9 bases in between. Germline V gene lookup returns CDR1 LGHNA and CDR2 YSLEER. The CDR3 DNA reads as TGCGCCAGCAGCCTGCGGGGAGATGAGCAGTTCTTC. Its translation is CASSLRGDEQFF.